This TCR beta chain was recorded in a study of post-analysis software for immune sequencing data. Trimming stripped 3 bases from V and 4 bases from J, with 7 bases between. This CDR3 comprises 14 residues. Per the germline V gene, CDR1 is LNHDA and CDR2 is SQIVND (reference sequence). Unique-molecular-identifier-tagged TCR beta cDNA libraries were used. TCRdb reanalysed the PCR reads using MiXCR and keeps one entry per CDR3 protein. The sample gives 350,000 to 450,000 distinct CDR3 sequences, less than 35% of which show up once; 13% is in the top ten. In the case of this clonotype: Antigen: not known.

The study's findings and limits: When patients were compared with controls, 5 or 6 TRBV segments were more frequent, TRBV5-6, TRBV5-1 and TRBV20-1 among them.

Material: blood. The sequence derives from a girl under 18 with multiple sclerosis. This rearrangement joins TRBV19 to TRBJ1-6; D unclear. This CDR3 is CASSMSQYNSPLHF. CDR3 sequence (DNA): TGTGCCAGTAGTATGAGCCAGTATAATTCACCCCTCCACTTT.